The clone carrying this T cell receptor (beta chain) has a handful of counts. The antigen remains unidentified. Following RNA extraction, reverse transcription yielded cDNA that acted as the sequencing template. TCRdb's copy holds only in-frame clones and misses some; the assay was immunoSEQ multiplex PCR. The sample yields around 190,000 clones, 56% seen once. This sample is part of a study of CD8+ T cells in alopecia areata. The study's findings and limits: Scalp samples also yield sequences from resident alphabeta T cells of normal skin.

V shed 4 bases and J shed 4 bases, with 7 bases lying between them. The CDR3 runs 12 residues. Looked up from germline, CDR1 is SQVTM and CDR2 is ANQGSEA. The specimen sequenced was CD8+ T cells sorted from blood. This chain links TRBV29-1 with TRBJ1-4; D gene uncertain. The TCR originated in a human donor in good health. In DNA, the CDR3 is TGCAGCGTTGTGGGCAGTAATGAAAAACTGTTTTTT. Translating gives CSVVGSNEKLFF.